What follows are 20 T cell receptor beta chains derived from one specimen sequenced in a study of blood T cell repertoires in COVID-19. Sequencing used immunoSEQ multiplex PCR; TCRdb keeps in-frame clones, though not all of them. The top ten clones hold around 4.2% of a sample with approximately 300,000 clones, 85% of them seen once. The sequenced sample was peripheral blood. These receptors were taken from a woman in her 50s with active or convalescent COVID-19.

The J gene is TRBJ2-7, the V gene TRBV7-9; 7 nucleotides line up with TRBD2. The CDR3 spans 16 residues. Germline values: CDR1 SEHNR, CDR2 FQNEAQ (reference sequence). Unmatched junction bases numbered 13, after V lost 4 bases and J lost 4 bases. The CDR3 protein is CASSSKSPLGGYEQYF. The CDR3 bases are TGTGCCAGCAGCTCCAAATCTCCACTGGGGGGGTACGAGCAGTACTTC.

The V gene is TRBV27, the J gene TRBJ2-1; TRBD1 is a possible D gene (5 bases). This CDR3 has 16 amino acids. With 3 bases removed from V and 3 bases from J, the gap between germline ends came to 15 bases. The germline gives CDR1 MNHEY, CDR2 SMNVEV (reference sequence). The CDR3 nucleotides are TGTGCCAGCAGTTTTTCAGTGACAGAGCTCTACAATGAGCAGTTCTTC. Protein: CASSFSVTELYNEQFF.

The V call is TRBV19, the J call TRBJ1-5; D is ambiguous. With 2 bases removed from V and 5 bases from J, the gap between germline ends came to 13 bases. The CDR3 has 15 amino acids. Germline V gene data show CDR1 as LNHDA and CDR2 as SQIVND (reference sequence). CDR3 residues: CASSIRGNWDQPQHF. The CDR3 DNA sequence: TGTGCCAGTAGTATACGGGGAAATTGGGATCAGCCCCAGCATTTT.

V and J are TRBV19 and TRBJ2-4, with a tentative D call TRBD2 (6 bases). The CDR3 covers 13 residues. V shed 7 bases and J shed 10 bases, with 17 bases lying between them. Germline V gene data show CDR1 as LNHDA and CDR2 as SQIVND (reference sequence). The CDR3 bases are TGTGCCAGTACGGCTGACAGCGGGCTAATTCAGTACTTC. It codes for CASTADSGLIQYF.

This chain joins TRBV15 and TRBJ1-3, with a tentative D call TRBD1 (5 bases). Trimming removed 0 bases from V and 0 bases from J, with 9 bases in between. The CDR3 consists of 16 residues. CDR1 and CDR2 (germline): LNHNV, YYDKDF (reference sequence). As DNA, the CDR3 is TGTGCCACCAGCAGAGATCGGGGGAGCTCTGGAAACACCATATATTTT. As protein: CATSRDRGSSGNTIYF.

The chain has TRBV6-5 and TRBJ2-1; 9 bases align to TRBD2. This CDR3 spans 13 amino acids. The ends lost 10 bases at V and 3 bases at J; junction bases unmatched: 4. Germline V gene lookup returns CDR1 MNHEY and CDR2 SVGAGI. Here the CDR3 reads CATGLASYNEQFF. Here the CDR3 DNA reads TGTGCCACCGGACTAGCGAGCTACAATGAGCAGTTCTTC.

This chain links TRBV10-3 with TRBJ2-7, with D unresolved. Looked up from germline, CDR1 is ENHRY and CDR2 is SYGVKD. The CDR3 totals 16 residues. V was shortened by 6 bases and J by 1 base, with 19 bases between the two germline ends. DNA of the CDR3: TGTGCCATCAGCCCCCGGTGGAGTCGGCGTTCCTACGAGCAGTACTTC. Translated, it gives CAISPRWSRRSYEQYF.

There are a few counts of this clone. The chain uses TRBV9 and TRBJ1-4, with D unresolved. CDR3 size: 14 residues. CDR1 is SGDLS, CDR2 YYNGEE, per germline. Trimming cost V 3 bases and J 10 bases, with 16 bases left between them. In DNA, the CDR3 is TGTGCCAGCAGCGAGACTCCCGAGGTCGGAAAACTGTTTTTT. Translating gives CASSETPEVGKLFF.

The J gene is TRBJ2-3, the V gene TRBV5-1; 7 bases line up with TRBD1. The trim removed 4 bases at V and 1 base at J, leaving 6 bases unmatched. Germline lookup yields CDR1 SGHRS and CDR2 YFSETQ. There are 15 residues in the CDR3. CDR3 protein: CASSRTGPGTDTQYF. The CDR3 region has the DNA TGCGCCAGCAGCAGGACAGGTCCCGGCACAGATACGCAGTATTTT. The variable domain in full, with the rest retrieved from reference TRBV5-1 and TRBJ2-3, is KAGVTQTPRYLIKTRGQQVTLSCSPISGHRSVSWYQQTPGQGLQFLFEYFSETQRNKGNFPGRFSGRQFSNSRSEMNVSTLELGDSALYLCASSRTGPGTDTQYFGPGTRLTVL.

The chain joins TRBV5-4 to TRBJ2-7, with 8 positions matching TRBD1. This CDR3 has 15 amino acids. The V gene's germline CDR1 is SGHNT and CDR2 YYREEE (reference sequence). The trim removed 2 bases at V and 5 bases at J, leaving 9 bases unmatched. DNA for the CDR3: TGTGCCAGCAGCTTCGATCGGACAGGGTACGACGAGCAGTACTTC. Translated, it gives CASSFDRTGYDEQYF. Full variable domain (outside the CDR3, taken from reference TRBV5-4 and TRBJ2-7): ETGVTQSPTHLIKTRGQQVTLRCSSQSGHNTVSWYQQALGQGPQFIFQYYREEENGRGNFPPRFSGLQFPNYSSELNVNALELDDSALYLCASSFDRTGYDEQYFGPGTRLTVT.

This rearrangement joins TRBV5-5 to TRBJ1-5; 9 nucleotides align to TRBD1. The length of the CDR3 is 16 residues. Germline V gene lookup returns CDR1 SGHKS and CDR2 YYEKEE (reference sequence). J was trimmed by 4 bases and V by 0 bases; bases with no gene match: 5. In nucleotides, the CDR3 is TGTGCCAGCAGCTTGGATTCCGGGACAGGGAATCAGCCCCAGCATTTT. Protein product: CASSLDSGTGNQPQHF.

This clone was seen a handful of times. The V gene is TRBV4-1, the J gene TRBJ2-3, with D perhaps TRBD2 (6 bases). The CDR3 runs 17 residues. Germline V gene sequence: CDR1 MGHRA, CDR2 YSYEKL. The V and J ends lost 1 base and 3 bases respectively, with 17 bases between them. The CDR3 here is CASSQAPTSLGTDTQYF. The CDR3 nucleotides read TGCGCCAGCAGCCAAGCGCCAACTAGCTTGGGTACAGATACGCAGTATTTT.

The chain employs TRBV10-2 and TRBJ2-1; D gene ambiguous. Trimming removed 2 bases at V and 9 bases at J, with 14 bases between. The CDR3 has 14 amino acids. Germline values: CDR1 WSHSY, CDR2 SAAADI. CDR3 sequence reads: CASSETRIVGEQFF. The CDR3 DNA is TGCGCCAGCAGTGAGACGAGAATAGTTGGTGAGCAGTTCTTC.

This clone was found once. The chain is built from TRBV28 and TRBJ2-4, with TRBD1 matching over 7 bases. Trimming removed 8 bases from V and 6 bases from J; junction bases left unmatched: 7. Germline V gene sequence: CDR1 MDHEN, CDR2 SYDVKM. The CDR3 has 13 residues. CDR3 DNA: TGTGCCAGCGGTCCGGGACAGCTAAACATTCAGTACTTC. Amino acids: CASGPGQLNIQYF.

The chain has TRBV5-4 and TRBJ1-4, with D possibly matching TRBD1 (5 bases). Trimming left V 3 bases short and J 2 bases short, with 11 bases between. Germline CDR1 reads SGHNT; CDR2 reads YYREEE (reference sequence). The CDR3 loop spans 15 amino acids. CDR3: CASSYDRDTNEKLFF. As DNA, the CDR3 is TGTGCCAGCAGCTACGACAGAGATACTAATGAAAAACTGTTTTTT. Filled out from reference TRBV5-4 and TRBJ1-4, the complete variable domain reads ETGVTQSPTHLIKTRGQQVTLRCSSQSGHNTVSWYQQALGQGPQFIFQYYREEENGRGNFPPRFSGLQFPNYSSELNVNALELDDSALYLCASSYDRDTNEKLFFGSGTQLSVL.

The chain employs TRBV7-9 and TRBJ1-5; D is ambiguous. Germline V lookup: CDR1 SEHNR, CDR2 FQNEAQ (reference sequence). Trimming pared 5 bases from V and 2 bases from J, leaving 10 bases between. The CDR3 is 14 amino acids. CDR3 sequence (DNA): TGTGCCAGCAGCCCCTCAGGCCGCAATCAGCCCCAGCATTTT. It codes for CASSPSGRNQPQHF.

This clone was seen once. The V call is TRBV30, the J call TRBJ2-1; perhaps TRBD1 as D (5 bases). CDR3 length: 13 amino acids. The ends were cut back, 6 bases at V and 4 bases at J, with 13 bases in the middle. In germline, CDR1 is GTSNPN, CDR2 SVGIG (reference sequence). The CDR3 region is CACRTPGYNEQFF. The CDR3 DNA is TGTGCCTGCAGGACACCTGGATACAATGAGCAGTTCTTC. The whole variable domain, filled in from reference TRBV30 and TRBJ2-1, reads SQTIHQWPATLVQPVGSPLSLECTVEGTSNPNLYWYRQAAGRGLQLLFYSVGIGQISSEVPQNLSASRPQDRQFILSSKKLLLSDSGFYLCACRTPGYNEQFFGPGTRLTVL.

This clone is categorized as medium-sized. CDR3 sequence (DNA): TGTGCCAGCCGCGACAGGGGGATCGGGGAGCTGTTTTTT. This codes for CASRDRGIGELFF. This chain links TRBV7-9 with TRBJ2-2; the match to TRBD1 covers 9 bases. This CDR3 spans 13 amino acids. Trimming removed 8 bases from V and 7 bases from J; junction bases left unmatched: 5. Germline V gene sequence: CDR1 SEHNR, CDR2 FQNEAQ (reference sequence).

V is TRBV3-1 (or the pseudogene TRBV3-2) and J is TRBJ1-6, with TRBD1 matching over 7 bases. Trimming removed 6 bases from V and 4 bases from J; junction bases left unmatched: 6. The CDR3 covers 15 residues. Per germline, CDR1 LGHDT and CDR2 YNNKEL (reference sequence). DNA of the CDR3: TGTGCCAGCAGGTCCGACAGGGAATATAATTCACCCCTCCACTTT. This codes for CASRSDREYNSPLHF.

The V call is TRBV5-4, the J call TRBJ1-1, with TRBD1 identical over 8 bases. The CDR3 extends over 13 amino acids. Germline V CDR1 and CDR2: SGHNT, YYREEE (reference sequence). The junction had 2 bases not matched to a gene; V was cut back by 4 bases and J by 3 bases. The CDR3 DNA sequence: TGTGCCAGCAGCCCGACAGGGGACACTGAAGCTTTCTTT. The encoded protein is CASSPTGDTEAFF.